These 18 T cell receptor beta chains were all obtained from the same sample, sequenced in a study of blood T cell repertoires in COVID-19 (dated by TCRdb to 2020 to 2021). Libraries were built with the immunoSEQ multiplex PCR assay. Imported from immuneACCESS, the table was reduced by TCRdb to in-frame sequences with V and J called. These copies leave out some clones; in studies compared against another copy, an unresolved V gene accounts for under half, and the cause of the remainder is not known. In this sample the table shows more than 300,000 clones, roughly 86% of which occur a single time. Approximately 7.4% of the sample rests with the top ten. Sample: peripheral blood. These receptors all come from an older woman with COVID-19, enrolled during active disease.

V is TRBV12-3 or TRBV12-4 and J is TRBJ2-5, with D maybe TRBD1 (6 bases). The V end was cut by 6 bases, the J end by 11 bases, with 16 bases between. This CDR3 region has 12 residues. The chain's CDR3 is CASSFGQGIQYF. In DNA, the CDR3 is TGTGCCAGCAGCTTTGGGCAGGGGATTCAGTACTTC.

The chain couples TRBV2 to TRBJ1-1; D remains ambiguous. CDR1 is SNHLY and CDR2 is FYNNEI in the germline V gene. This CDR3 is built from 11 residues. V was trimmed by 7 bases and J by 3 bases, leaving 6 bases between them. The chain's CDR3 is CASMRDTEAFF. DNA of the CDR3: TGTGCCAGCATGAGAGACACTGAAGCTTTCTTT.

The chain employs TRBV7-6 and TRBJ2-1, with 12 positions matching TRBD2. The CDR3 consists of 17 residues. Per germline, CDR1 SGHVS and CDR2 FNYEAQ. V trimming: 6 bases; J trimming: 6 bases; junction bases outside the gene matches: 12. This CDR3 is CASRPGLAGGWGNEQFF. The CDR3 DNA sequence: TGTGCCAGCAGACCGGGACTAGCGGGTGGTTGGGGCAATGAGCAGTTCTTC. Based on the CDR3 plus reference TRBV7-6 and TRBJ2-1, the full variable domain is GAGVSQSPRYKVTKRGQDVALRCDPISGHVSLYWYRQALGQGPEFLTYFNYEAQQDKSGLPNDRFSAERPEGSISTLTIQRTEQRDSAMYRCASRPGLAGGWGNEQFFGPGTRLTVL.

The chain recombines TRBV30 with TRBJ2-1; 10 bases map to TRBD2. The CDR3 covers 16 residues. The junction had 7 bases not matched to a gene; V was cut back by 2 bases and J by 3 bases. The germline V gene encodes CDR1 GTSNPN and CDR2 SVGIG (reference sequence). The CDR3 bases are TGTGCCTGGAGTCAGACTCGGACTAGCGGCTACAATGAGCAGTTCTTC. Protein: CAWSQTRTSGYNEQFF.

This chain's CDR3 is CASSVDSNTEAFF. CDR3 in DNA: TGTGCCAGCAGCGTGGACAGTAACACTGAAGCTTTCTTT. The chain is built from TRBV9 and TRBJ1-1, with D tentatively TRBD1 (6 bases). V lost 2 bases and J lost 2, with 7 bases in between. The CDR3 has 13 residues. Germline-derived CDR1 and CDR2 are SGDLS and YYNGEE.

Of note for this clone: Distinct nucleotide sequences in the sample also encode this CDR3. The chain links TRBV3-1 (or the pseudogene TRBV3-2) to TRBJ1-5, with D unresolved. CDR3 length: 14 amino acids. The germline CDR1 and CDR2 sequences are LGHDT and YNNKEL (reference sequence). With 4 bases removed from V and 2 bases from J, the gap between germline ends came to 9 bases. In DNA form, the CDR3 reads TGTGCCAGCAGCCCTCGCGGCGGCAATCAGCCCCAGCATTTT. This encodes CASSPRGGNQPQHF.

The rearrangement links TRBV3-1 (or the pseudogene TRBV3-2) to TRBJ1-1; no reliable D call. This CDR3 is built from 16 residues. Germline CDR1 LGHDT, CDR2 YNNKEL (reference sequence). V shed 4 bases and J shed 1 base, with 16 bases lying between them. The CDR3 DNA reads as TGTGCCAGCAGCCTCCTGGGTGGGCGGGGGAACACTGAAGCTTTCTTT. Its translation is CASSLLGGRGNTEAFF.

V and J are TRBV13 and TRBJ1-3; 7 nucleotides line up with TRBD1. Germline CDR1 reads PRHDT; CDR2 reads FYEKMQ (reference sequence). Unmatched junction bases numbered 11, after V lost 5 bases and J lost 4 bases. The CDR3 is 16 residues long. CDR3 sequence (DNA): TGTGCCAGCAGCCTTCCCTCGACAGGGTCGGGAAACACCATATATTTT. It yields the protein CASSLPSTGSGNTIYF. The whole variable domain, remainder taken from reference TRBV13 and TRBJ1-3, is AAGVIQSPRHLIKEKRETATLKCYPIPRHDTVYWYQQGPGQDPQFLISFYEKMQSDKGSIPDRFSAQQFSDYHSELNMSSLELGDSALYFCASSLPSTGSGNTIYFGEGSWLTVV.

V and J are TRBV5-1 and TRBJ2-7; 7 bases align to TRBD2. Germline loops: CDR1 SGHRS, CDR2 YFSETQ. J gave up 2 bases and V 4 bases, and 6 bases lay outside the gene matches. The CDR3 contains 14 residues. The CDR3 coding sequence is TGCGCCAGCAGCCCTGGGGGGGGTGCCTACGAGCAGTACTTC. Its protein is CASSPGGGAYEQYF.

This chain links TRBV30 with TRBJ1-2; D might be TRBD1 (5 bases). This CDR3 has 13 amino acids. CDR1 GTSNPN and CDR2 SVGIG come from the germline V gene (reference sequence). Trimming removed 0 bases from V and 8 bases from J, with 13 bases in between. CDR3 amino acids: CAWSVSGVGGYTF. CDR3 bases: TGTGCCTGGAGTGTATCGGGGGTAGGGGGCTACACCTTC.

The chain employs TRBV5-4 and TRBJ1-1, with 7 bases aligning to TRBD1. The CDR3 extends over 16 amino acids. J was trimmed by 6 bases and V by 0 bases; bases with no gene match: 11. Germline CDR1 reads SGHNT; CDR2 reads YYREEE (reference sequence). CDR3 sequence (DNA): TGTGCCAGCAGCTTGGCCTTGGACAGGCGGGTCGCTGAAGCTTTCTTT. Translation: CASSLALDRRVAEAFF.

This clone appeared a single time. J is TRBJ2-3 and V is TRBV18; the match to TRBD2 covers 11 bases. The CDR3 extends over 15 amino acids. CDR1 KGHSH and CDR2 LQKENI come from the germline V gene. V lost 6 bases, J lost 2 bases, and 4 bases stayed unmatched. DNA of the CDR3: TGTGCCAGCTCCCCTAGCGGGGGGCCCACAGATACGCAGTATTTT. This gives the protein CASSPSGGPTDTQYF.

The rearrangement uses TRBV10-3 and TRBJ2-1; TRBD2 matches 7 bases. The CDR3 has 15 amino acids. In germline, CDR1 is ENHRY, CDR2 SYGVKD. The V and J ends lost 0 bases and 14 bases, in that order; junction bases with no gene match: 13. The CDR3, as DNA: TGTGCCATCAGTGAGTCCGGGACGACTCGGGGGGTGGAGTTCTTC. Translation gives CAISESGTTRGVEFF.

The chain recombines TRBV12-5 with TRBJ2-3; D call uncertain. The germline gives CDR1 LGHNT, CDR2 FRNRAP. The CDR3 is 16 residues long. With 1 base removed from V and 0 bases from J, the gap between germline ends came to 11 bases. The CDR3 sequence is CASGLGGRSSTDTQYF. The CDR3 DNA reads as TGTGCTAGTGGTTTGGGCGGTAGATCTAGCACAGATACGCAGTATTTT.

The genes are TRBV7-3 and TRBJ2-3; TRBD2 matches at 9 bases. V dropped 2 bases and J dropped 1; count of bases not matched to a gene: 1. Per the germline V gene, CDR1 is SGHTA and CDR2 is FQGTGA. This CDR3 contains 15 residues. The CDR3 is CASSLSSGGTDTQYF. The DNA of the CDR3 is TGTGCCAGCAGCTTATCTAGCGGGGGCACAGATACGCAGTATTTT.

The chain links TRBV7-2 to TRBJ2-1; D may be TRBD2 (5 bases). CDR3 size: 15 residues. V was cut by 1 base and J by 8 bases, with 15 bases left in between. The V gene's germline CDR1 is SGHTA and CDR2 FQGNSA. The DNA for the CDR3 is TGTGCCAGCAGCTTAGATGATACCGGGATAGATGAGCAGTTCTTC. Its protein is CASSLDDTGIDEQFF.

Regarding this clone: As the CDR3 is not closed by the conserved phenylalanine or tryptophan, this likely results from a read error. The DNA is left out, because the CDR3 cannot be placed on it with certainty; the CDR3 is given as TCRdb lists it. The gene calls are TRBV2 and TRBJ1-2. The V gene's germline CDR1 is SNHLY and CDR2 FYNNEI. From its first to its last residue, the CDR3 has 12 amino acids. This chain's CDR3 is CASRKSGGPAMI.

The gene calls are TRBV6-2 or TRBV6-3 and TRBJ2-5, with 10 bases that match TRBD2. Germline loops: CDR1 MNHEY, CDR2 SVGEGT. With V trimmed by 5 bases and J by 4 bases, 4 bases remained unmatched. CDR3 length: 14 amino acids. The CDR3 spells CASSRQRGGETQYF. The CDR3 nucleotides read TGTGCCAGCAGTCGGCAGCGGGGGGGAGAGACCCAGTACTTC.